This entry describes one T cell receptor (beta chain). Assay used: immunoSEQ multiplex PCR; TCRdb lists only in-frame clones, some missing. Here the sample spans 57,000 or so clones, 90% being singletons. Deletions cut 1 base from V and 2 bases from J, with 11 bases between. The CDR3 contains 15 residues. Germline V CDR1 and CDR2: LNHNV, YYDKDF (reference sequence). These data belong to a study of control samples from healthy donors and cancer patients. Sequencing input: PBMCs. The chain couples TRBV15 to TRBJ1-2, with D perhaps matching TRBD1 (5 bases). The TCR sequence derives from a man aged 55-75 years with colorectal cancer. The CDR3 coding sequence is TGTGCCACCAGCAGAGGCCGGGGGTCAAACTATGGCTACACCTTC. This translates into CATSRGRGSNYGYTF.